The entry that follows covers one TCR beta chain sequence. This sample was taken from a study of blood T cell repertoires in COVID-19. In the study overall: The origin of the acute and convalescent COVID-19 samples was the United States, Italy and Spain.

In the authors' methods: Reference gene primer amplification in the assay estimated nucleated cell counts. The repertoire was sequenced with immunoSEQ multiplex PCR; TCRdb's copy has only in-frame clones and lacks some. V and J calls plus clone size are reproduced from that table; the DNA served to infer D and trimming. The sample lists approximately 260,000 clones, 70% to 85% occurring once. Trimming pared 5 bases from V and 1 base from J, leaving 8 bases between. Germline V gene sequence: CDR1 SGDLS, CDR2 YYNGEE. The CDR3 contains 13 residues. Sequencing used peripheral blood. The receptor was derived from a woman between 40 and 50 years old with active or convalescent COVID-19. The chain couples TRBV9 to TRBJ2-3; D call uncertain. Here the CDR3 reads CASSVLRTDTQYF. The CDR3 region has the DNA TGTGCCAGCAGTGTCCTCCGCACAGATACGCAGTATTTT. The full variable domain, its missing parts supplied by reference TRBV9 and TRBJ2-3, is DSGVTQTPKHLITATGQRVTLRCSPRSGDLSVYWYQQSLDQGLQFLIQYYNGEERAKGNILERFSAQQFPDLHSELNLSSLELGDSALYFCASSVLRTDTQYFGPGTRLTVL.